The present TCR beta chain was sequenced within a study of blood T cell repertoires in COVID-19. About the study: The United States, Italy and Spain supplied acute and convalescent COVID-19 samples. PBMCs, B-cell-depleted T cells, or T cells provided the cDNA or gDNA that made up the material.

Germline assignment: CDR1 SEHNR and CDR2 FQNEAQ (reference sequence). CDR3 size: 14 residues. Trimming stripped 2 bases from V and 1 base from J, with 8 bases between. In the original analysis: Reference gene primer amplification gave estimated nucleated cell counts. The protocol was immunoSEQ multiplex PCR, while the TCRdb copy is restricted to in-frame clones and leaves out a portion. V and J calls and clone size are given by that table; D and trimming were obtained from the DNA. The data hold about 270,000 clones, with around 85% observed a single time. The sequence was obtained from a woman aged 45 to 65 with active or convalescent COVID-19. Source material: peripheral blood. This sequence joins TRBV7-9 and TRBJ1-1; no clear D. For the CDR3, the DNA is TGTGCCAGCAGCTTACGGGGTGAGAACACTGAAGCTTTCTTT. This sequence encodes CASSLRGENTEAFF.